This TCR beta chain was observed in a study of blood T cell repertoires in COVID-19 (dated by TCRdb to about 2020). With respect to the entire study: The collaborator samples originated in the United States, Italy and Spain and spanned the acute and convalescent phases of COVID-19. The material from the prospective study consisted of cDNA or gDNA derived from T cells, B-cell-depleted T cells, or PBMCs. The repertoires were made available in a free public database intended to serve as a resource for research on the immune response to SARS-CoV-2. Where available, HLA class I and class II types were obtained from metadata supplied by the sample provider rather than from assay-based typing. The samples were drawn from two sources: the first 160 participants of the ongoing ImmuneRACE study, and 1,000 to 1,500 subjects contributed by 6 global collaborators. The sample metadata nearly always contained a de-identified subject ID, COVID-19 status, age in years and sex. Subjects who had been exposed to COVID-19, were actively infected with it, or had recovered from it provided the deeply sampled blood TCRbeta repertoires that made up the dataset.

The paper's findings and limits, for the study overall: The quantity of clinical and demographic metadata differed by source and by participant and was supplied without curation.

TCRbeta CDR3 regions were amplified from genomic DNA by means of the immunoSEQ Assay, a bias-controlled multiplex PCR. Per the source publication's procedure: The number of nucleated cells in each sample was estimated by amplification of reference gene primers within the assay. To quantify the absolute abundance of each unique TCRbeta CDR3 rearrangement, sequence reads were collapsed and filtered. For each sample, productive Simpson clonality was calculated as the square root of Simpson's diversity index over productive rearrangements. Entries here come from immuneACCESS through TCRdb and include only in-frame sequences with V and J called. Some clones fail to appear in such tables; in the studies checked, an unresolved V gene covers under half of the shortfall, and the cause of the remainder is unknown. That table gives V, J and clone size, and the DNA gave D and trimming. For this sample there are around 380,000 clones; approximately 77% appear just once. The ten largest clones add up to about 1.2% of the sample.

Details on this clone: There is no known antigen for this receptor. Per-base qualities were not stored, and no clone one base away is much larger.

Whole blood was collected in K2EDTA tubes by collaborating institutions according to the institutions' own protocols. For TCRbeta analysis, collaborator samples were shipped as frozen whole blood, as isolated PBMCs, or as DNA extracted from either sample type. CDR1 and CDR2, per the germline V gene, are MDHEN and SYDVKM. The cysteine opens and the phenylalanine closes a CDR3 of 15 amino acids. Only CDR3 DNA is held: 45 bases, read in frame from base 1. V is pared back by 2 bases and J by 7 bases, with 15 bases lying between the germline termini. This TCR was sampled from a human donor with acute or convalescent COVID-19. The donor label of this sample is uncertain. Sequenced sample: peripheral blood. Recombination connected TRBV28 to TRBJ1-5; the D gene is possibly TRBD1, with 6 bases matching. The DNA is as follows: TGTGCCAGCAGTTTAAGGGGGTCAGGGAGACAGCCCCAGCATTTT. It is translated as CASSLRGSGRQPQHF.